This paragraph covers one TCR beta chain sequence. This sample is drawn from a study of blood T cell repertoires in COVID-19. J lost 2 bases, V lost 6 bases, and 12 bases had no gene match. CDR3 size: 17 residues. Germline V gene sequence: CDR1 MDHEN, CDR2 SYDVKM. Sequenced by immunoSEQ multiplex PCR; TCRdb stores in-frame clones only, minus some. Of 200,000 to 250,000 clones in the sample, approximately 86% were seen once. The sequence came from a woman between 45 and 65 years old who had recovered from COVID-19. This sequence joins TRBV28 and TRBJ2-7, with 11 bases aligning to TRBD2. Sequencing input: PBMCs or T cells enriched from blood (not recorded which). The CDR3 DNA reads as TGTGCCAGCAGCCCTCCAGTTGGGACTAGCGGTACCTACGAGCAGTACTTC. It yields the protein CASSPPVGTSGTYEQYF. The full variable domain, in which reference TRBV28 and TRBJ2-7 provide the parts outside the CDR3, is DVKVTQSSRYLVKRTGEKVFLECVQDMDHENMFWYRQDPGLGLRLIYFSYDVKMKEKGDIPEGYSVSREKKERFSLILESASTNQTSMYLCASSPPVGTSGTYEQYFGPGTRLTVT.